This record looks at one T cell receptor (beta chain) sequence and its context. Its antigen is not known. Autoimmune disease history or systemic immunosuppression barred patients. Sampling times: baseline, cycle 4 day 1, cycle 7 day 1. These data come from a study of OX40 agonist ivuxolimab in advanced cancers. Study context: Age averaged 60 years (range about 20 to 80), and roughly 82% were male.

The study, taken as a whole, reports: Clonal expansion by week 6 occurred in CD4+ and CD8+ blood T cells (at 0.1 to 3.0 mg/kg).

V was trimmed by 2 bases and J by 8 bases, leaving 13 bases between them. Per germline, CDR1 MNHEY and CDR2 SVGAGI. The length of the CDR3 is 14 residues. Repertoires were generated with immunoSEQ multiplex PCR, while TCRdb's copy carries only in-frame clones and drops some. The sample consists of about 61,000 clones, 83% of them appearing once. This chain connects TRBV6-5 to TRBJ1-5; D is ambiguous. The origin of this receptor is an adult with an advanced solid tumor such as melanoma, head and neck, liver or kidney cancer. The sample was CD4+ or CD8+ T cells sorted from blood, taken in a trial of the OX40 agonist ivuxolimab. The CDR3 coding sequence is TGTGCCAGCAGTTACGGGGTCGGTGGCGAGCCCCAGCATTTT. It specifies CASSYGVGGEPQHF.